Following are 19 T cell receptor beta chains from one sample sequenced in a study of beta chain features in type 1 diabetes. Notes on the study in general: The study found moderately but significantly shorter TCRB CDR3s in all four CD4+ subsets of Type 1 diabetes patients.

All of the isolated RNA was reverse transcribed, so expressed TCRB transcripts were sequenced. The assay was immunoSEQ multiplex PCR, and TCRdb's table has in-frame clones only and misses some. The sample lists some 640,000 clones, roughly an eighth occurring once. Their antigens are not known. The sequenced sample consisted of naive CD4+ T cells from blood. The source is a man in his late teens or twenties with type 1 diabetes.

The chain joins TRBV7-9 to TRBJ2-3; D ambiguous. The CDR3 covers 17 residues. V was pared by 3 bases and J by 1 base, with 17 bases between. CDR1 and CDR2 (germline): SEHNR, FQNEAQ (reference sequence). The CDR3 loop is CASSLRVSPGGTDTQYF. CDR3 in DNA: TGTGCCAGCAGCTTGCGAGTTTCCCCGGGTGGCACAGATACGCAGTATTTT.

This chain connects TRBV5-4 to TRBJ1-5; D gene ambiguous. Germline V gene data show CDR1 as SGHNT and CDR2 as YYREEE (reference sequence). The V end lost 0 bases, the J end lost 5 bases, and 6 bases lay between the germline ends. The CDR3 length is 13 residues. CDR3 amino acids: CASSLGIDQPQHF. CDR3 sequence (DNA): TGTGCCAGCAGCTTGGGGATAGATCAGCCCCAGCATTTT.

J is TRBJ2-7 and V is TRBV30; the D gene is possibly TRBD1 (6 bases). V was trimmed by 1 base and J by 2 bases, leaving 24 bases between them. This CDR3 is built from 18 residues. CDR1 and CDR2 from the germline V gene are GTSNPN and SVGIG (reference sequence). The CDR3 spells CAWSDPRGRGRSTYEQYF. Written as DNA, the CDR3 is TGTGCCTGGAGTGACCCTCGGGGCAGGGGAAGGTCGACCTACGAGCAGTACTTC. Full variable domain (outside the CDR3, taken from reference TRBV30 and TRBJ2-7): SQTIHQWPATLVQPVGSPLSLECTVEGTSNPNLYWYRQAAGRGLQLLFYSVGIGQISSEVPQNLSASRPQDRQFILSSKKLLLSDSGFYLCAWSDPRGRGRSTYEQYFGPGTRLTVT.

The chain is built from TRBV7-8 and TRBJ2-6; the D is unclear. CDR3 length equals 17 residues. Germline CDR1 and CDR2: SGHVS and FQNEAQ. Trimming took off 1 base at V and 4 bases at J, with 14 bases between the two ends. The CDR3 coding sequence is TGTGCCAGCAGCTTAGTAAGGGAATTTAAGGGGGCCAACGTCCTGACTTTC. This gives the protein CASSLVREFKGANVLTF.

This chain uses TRBV7-9 with TRBJ2-2, with D perhaps TRBD1 (6 bases). Germline V gives CDR1 SEHNR, CDR2 FQNEAQ (reference sequence). V was shortened by 2 bases and J by 2 bases, with 9 bases between the two germline ends. The CDR3 is made up of 15 amino acids. CDR3 DNA: TGTGCCAGCAGCTTACAGGGGTCAAACACCGGGGAGCTGTTTTTT. This translates into CASSLQGSNTGELFF.

This rearrangement joins TRBV29-1 to TRBJ2-6, with D hard to call. Trimming removed 4 bases at V and 4 bases at J, with 5 bases between. The length of the CDR3 is 12 residues. Germline V CDR1 and CDR2: SQVTM, ANQGSEA. CDR3 protein: CSVASGANVLTF. In DNA form, the CDR3 reads TGCAGCGTTGCTTCCGGGGCCAACGTCCTGACTTTC.

A word on this clone: Other nucleotide sequences from this sample produce the same CDR3. This rearrangement joins TRBV20-1 to TRBJ1-1; D is undetermined. The CDR3 length is 11 residues. V was trimmed by 3 bases and J by 1 base, leaving 3 bases between them. Germline values: CDR1 DFQATT, CDR2 SNEGSKA (reference sequence). CDR3 DNA: TGCAGTGCTAGGGAGAACACTGAAGCTTTCTTT. Amino acid sequence: CSARENTEAFF.

This clone has more than one count but fewer than ten. The chain carries TRBV23-1 and TRBJ1-1; 7 nucleotides match TRBD1. TRBV23-1 qualifies as an ORF whose function is uncertain. The CDR3 extends over 16 amino acids. Trimming cost V 3 bases and J 5 bases; bases outside gene matches: 12. The CDR3 coding sequence is TGCGCCAGCAGTCACCAAATTACAGGGGACGGGACTGAAGCTTTCTTT. Its protein is CASSHQITGDGTEAFF.

The V gene is TRBV7-9, the J gene TRBJ2-7; 7 bases line up with TRBD2. In germline, CDR1 is SEHNR, CDR2 FQNEAQ (reference sequence). The CDR3 consists of 14 residues. With V trimmed by 3 bases and J by 4 bases, 6 bases remained unmatched. The CDR3 sequence is CASSLGSGRYEQYF. The CDR3 region has the DNA TGTGCCAGCAGCTTGGGTAGCGGGCGGTACGAGCAGTACTTC. The full variable domain, its missing parts supplied by reference TRBV7-9 and TRBJ2-7, is DTGVSQNPRHKITKRGQNVTFRCDPISEHNRLYWYRQTLGQGPEFLTYFQNEAQLEKSRLLSDRFSAERPKGSFSTLEIQRTEQGDSAMYLCASSLGSGRYEQYFGPGTRLTVT.

The V call is TRBV30, the J call TRBJ1-2; 7 bases are shared with TRBD1. Germline V gene data show CDR1 as GTSNPN and CDR2 as SVGIG (reference sequence). CDR3 length: 14 amino acids. V dropped 3 bases and J dropped 6; count of bases not matched to a gene: 10. Here the CDR3 DNA reads TGTGCCTGGAGGATGCCCGGAGGGGGCGATGGCTACACCTTC. Amino acid sequence: CAWRMPGGGDGYTF.

The genes are TRBV27 and TRBJ2-7; 7 nucleotides agree with TRBD1. The CDR3 totals 15 residues. Germline values: CDR1 MNHEY, CDR2 SMNVEV (reference sequence). Unmatched junction bases numbered 19, after V lost 5 bases and J lost 12 bases. As DNA, the CDR3 is TGTGCCAGCAGTCTCCGGGACAGCGGATCAGGGGTTTCGTACTTC. As protein: CASSLRDSGSGVSYF.

As to this clone: The germline gene is not matched at one end of the junction; a read error may be the cause. The chain is built from TRBV28 and TRBJ2-4; 11 positions agree with TRBD2. The CDR3 loop spans 15 amino acids. CDR1 is MDHEN and CDR2 is SYDVKM in the germline V gene. In DNA, the CDR3 is TGTGCCAGCAGTTTAGGCGCCTTTAGACTAGCGGGGCCCCACTTC. Translated, it gives CASSLGAFRLAGPHF.

Only a few counts were recorded for this clone. V usage is TRBV2 and J usage is TRBJ1-2, with D hard to call. The CDR3 spans 15 residues. V dropped 1 base and J dropped 4 bases, with 13 bases sitting between them. CDR1 is SNHLY, CDR2 FYNNEI, per germline. CDR3 amino acids: CASSEGGEVGYGYTF. For the CDR3, the DNA is TGTGCCAGCAGTGAAGGTGGGGAAGTTGGCTATGGCTACACCTTC.

In its sample, this clone was seen a few times. The V and J genes are TRBV6-5 and TRBJ1-1; no reliable D call. The V end lost 7 bases, the J end lost 1 base, and 16 bases lay between the germline ends. CDR1 MNHEY and CDR2 SVGAGI come from the germline V gene. The CDR3 loop spans 15 amino acids. In DNA form, the CDR3 reads TGTGCCAGCACTCAATCCGTGTCCGGGAACACTGAAGCTTTCTTT. Translating gives CASTQSVSGNTEAFF.

This chain joins TRBV9 and TRBJ2-2; D may be TRBD1 (5 bases). Per germline, CDR1 SGDLS and CDR2 YYNGEE. The CDR3 consists of 14 residues. Trimming took off 4 bases at V and 4 bases at J, with 11 bases between the two ends. CDR3 nucleotide sequence: TGTGCCAGCAGCACGGATCAGGGCACCGGGGAGCTGTTTTTT. Its translation: CASSTDQGTGELFF.

The CDR3 spells CASRDARGLAEAFF. The CDR3 DNA reads TGTGCCAGCAGAGACGCCAGGGGTTTGGCTGAAGCTTTCTTT. J is TRBJ1-1 and V is TRBV11-2, with D perhaps matching TRBD1 (6 bases). CDR1 SGHAT and CDR2 FQNNGV come from the germline V gene. This CDR3 contains 14 residues. V lost 6 bases to trimming and J lost 6 bases, with 17 bases between them.

The chain recombines TRBV30 with TRBJ2-7, with TRBD2 identical over 7 bases. Trimming removed 5 bases from V and 6 bases from J; junction bases left unmatched: 4. There are 11 residues in the CDR3. From germline, CDR1 is GTSNPN and CDR2 SVGIG (reference sequence). The CDR3 loop reads CAWRRGSEQYF. DNA for the CDR3: TGTGCCTGGCGACGCGGGAGCGAGCAGTACTTC.

The chain uses TRBV2 and TRBJ1-5; D ambiguous. Germline V lookup: CDR1 SNHLY, CDR2 FYNNEI. This CDR3 region has 15 residues. V was shortened by 3 bases and J by 0 bases, with 9 bases between the two germline ends. Written as DNA, the CDR3 is TGTGCCAGCAGTGATAGGCGGGTTAGCAATCAGCCCCAGCATTTT. It specifies CASSDRRVSNQPQHF.

This clone showed up just a few times. The chain couples TRBV5-4 to TRBJ2-1; TRBD2 aligns across 7 bases. This CDR3 is 16 amino acids long. Germline lookup yields CDR1 SGHNT and CDR2 YYREEE (reference sequence). V shed 6 bases, J shed 0 bases, and the junction held 9 bases outside the gene matches. The CDR3 loop reads CASTSGGSGSYNEQFF. CDR3 nucleotides: TGTGCCAGCACCTCCGGGGGGTCGGGCTCCTACAATGAGCAGTTCTTC.